This T cell receptor (beta chain) was recorded in a study of monozygotic twins with inflammatory bowel disease. Researchers put TCRalpha and TCRbeta cDNA through two nested PCRs lasting about 17 and 10 cycles. TCRdb re-called the 5' RACE reads and catalogs CDR3 proteins one per entry, DNA excluded. The table for this sample gives 400,000 or so distinct CDR3 sequences. The length of the CDR3 is 13 residues. CDR1 is DFQATT, CDR2 SNEGSKA, per germline (reference sequence). Points on this clonotype: The antigen is not known.

Study observations and caveats: Differing immunosuppressive treatments may have added variability to patient repertoires.

The sequence came from a human donor with ulcerative colitis or Crohn's disease, or a healthy co-twin of an affected twin (not recorded which). The rearrangement links TRBV20-1 to TRBJ1-6; TCRdb's D call, TRBD1, is unchecked because there is no DNA. The specimen was blood. The CDR3: CSAKGENNSPLHF.